Listed below are T cell receptor beta chains from one sample, sequenced in a study of blood T cell repertoires in COVID-19. Clones were sequenced by immunoSEQ multiplex PCR, and TCRdb holds only the in-frame ones, with some missing. The repertoire has 45,000 to 55,000 clones, around 85% of them found once; the top ten carry 4.4%. Input material: peripheral blood. All receptors come from a man aged 50 or older with active COVID-19. Each CDR3 is given with its conserved first and last residue. Each record gives: J gene, D gene, V gene, clone size, CDR3 protein, CDR3 DNA. D genes are given only for firm matches. Clone size is given for some rows only: seen once, a few or many times, or a class if the clone is expanded.

J: TRBJ2-5; D: TRBD2; V: TRBV15; size: NA; CDR3: CATSRWGEGQETQYF; DNA: TGTGCCACCAGCAGATGGGGGGAGGGCCAAGAGACCCAGTACTTC
J: TRBJ2-5; D: NA; V: TRBV5-1; size: NA; CDR3: CASSLAGGAGQETQYF; DNA: TGCGCCAGCAGCTTGGCGGGGGGCGCGGGGCAAGAGACCCAGTACTTC
J: TRBJ2-7; D: TRBD2; V: TRBV3-1/TRBV3-2; size: medium-sized; CDR3: CASSQGLAGGSYEQYF; DNA: TGTGCCAGCAGCCAGGGACTAGCGGGGGGCTCCTACGAGCAGTACTTC
J: TRBJ2-3; D: TRBD2; V: TRBV6-5; size: NA; CDR3: CASSSGGGTDTQYF; DNA: TGTGCCAGCAGCTCGGGAGGGGGCACAGATACGCAGTATTTT
J: TRBJ2-7; D: TRBD2; V: TRBV5-4; size: few; CDR3: CASSEGLADTYEQYF; DNA: TGTGCCAGCAGCGAAGGGCTAGCGGACACCTACGAGCAGTACTTC
J: TRBJ2-5; D: NA; V: TRBV24-1; size: NA; CDR3: CATSDWAGTQYF; DNA: TGTGCCACCAGTGATTGGGCAGGAACCCAGTACTTC
J: TRBJ2-7; D: TRBD1; V: TRBV4-1; size: once; CDR3: CASSQPGQEPYEQYF; DNA: TGCGCCAGCAGCCAGCCGGGACAGGAACCCTACGAGCAGTACTTC
J: TRBJ1-1; D: NA; V: TRBV7-9; size: NA; CDR3: CASSSSGMWAFF; DNA: TGTGCCAGCAGCTCTTCAGGGATGTGGGCTTTCTTT
J: TRBJ2-7; D: NA; V: TRBV5-6; size: NA; CDR3: CASSRDFYEQYF; DNA: TGTGCCAGCAGCAGGGACTTCTACGAGCAGTACTTC
J: TRBJ1-5; D: NA; V: TRBV7-8; size: NA; CDR3: CASSRALRFNQPQHF; DNA: TGTGCCAGCAGCCGAGCGCTCAGGTTCAATCAGCCCCAGCATTTT
J: TRBJ2-7; D: TRBD1; V: TRBV7-2; size: NA; CDR3: CASSASGTAAYEQYF; DNA: TGTGCCAGCAGCGCCTCCGGGACAGCAGCCTACGAGCAGTACTTC
J: TRBJ2-1; D: NA; V: TRBV27; size: NA; CDR3: CASRLISSYNEQFF; DNA: TGTGCCAGCCGTCTTATCAGCTCCTACAATGAGCAGTTCTTC
J: TRBJ1-5; D: NA; V: TRBV5-1; size: NA; CDR3: CASSLDVGGMPQHF; DNA: TGCGCCAGCAGCTTGGATGTAGGGGGAATGCCCCAGCATTTT
J: TRBJ1-4; D: NA; V: TRBV3-1/TRBV3-2; size: once; CDR3: CASIPGPQLFF; DNA: TGTGCCAGTATCCCGGGTCCACAACTGTTTTTT
J: TRBJ1-2; D: TRBD1; V: TRBV11-2; size: NA; CDR3: CASSLGQGVFYGYTF; DNA: TGTGCCAGCAGCTTAGGGCAGGGGGTGTTTTATGGCTACACCTTC
J: TRBJ2-7; D: NA; V: TRBV2; size: NA; CDR3: CASSEVPGISEQYF; DNA: TGTGCCAGCAGTGAAGTGCCAGGGATCAGCGAGCAGTACTTC
J: TRBJ1-6; D: NA; V: TRBV6-5; size: NA; CDR3: CASTIRGGPNSPLHF; DNA: TGTGCCAGCACCATAAGGGGGGGGCCCAATTCACCCCTCCACTTT
J: TRBJ1-2; D: TRBD1; V: TRBV2; size: few; CDR3: CASSEAATGKEANYGYTF; DNA: TGTGCCAGCAGTGAAGCTGCGACAGGGAAGGAGGCTAACTATGGCTACACCTTC
J: TRBJ1-5; D: NA; V: TRBV7-2; size: NA; CDR3: CASSWGADQPQHF; DNA: TGTGCCAGCAGCTGGGGCGCGGATCAGCCCCAGCATTTT
J: TRBJ2-5; D: TRBD1; V: TRBV5-1; size: NA; CDR3: CASSLDRGREETQYF; DNA: TGCGCCAGCAGCCTGGACAGGGGAAGGGAGGAGACCCAGTACTTC
J: TRBJ2-4; D: TRBD2; V: TRBV10-1; size: NA; CDR3: CASSEEGLFGGRNIQYF; DNA: TGCGCCAGCAGTGAGGAAGGATTATTCGGGGGGAGAAACATTCAGTACTTC
J: TRBJ1-2; D: TRBD1; V: TRBV5-1; size: NA; CDR3: CASSLGTGDYGYTF; DNA: TGCGCCAGCAGCTTGGGGACAGGGGACTATGGCTACACCTTC
J: TRBJ1-6; D: NA; V: TRBV5-6; size: NA; CDR3: CASRARVRDFYNSPLHF; DNA: TGTGCCAGCAGAGCCCGGGTCCGGGATTTCTATAATTCACCCCTCCACTTT
J: TRBJ1-4; D: TRBD1; V: TRBV9; size: NA; CDR3: CASSRYDRVEEKLFF; DNA: TGTGCCAGCAGCCGCTACGACAGGGTAGAGGAAAAACTGTTTTTT
J: TRBJ1-1; D: NA; V: TRBV6-5; size: NA; CDR3: CASSPGSPEAFF; DNA: TGTGCCAGCTCCCCGGGAAGCCCTGAAGCTTTCTTT
J: TRBJ2-1; D: NA; V: TRBV14; size: NA; CDR3: CASSQEQGAYNEQFF; DNA: TGTGCCAGCAGCCAAGAGCAGGGTGCCTACAATGAGCAGTTCTTC
J: TRBJ1-2; D: TRBD1; V: TRBV6-5; size: NA; CDR3: CASSQGTGSYVGYTF; DNA: TGTGCCAGCAGCCAAGGGACAGGGTCTTACGTGGGCTACACCTTC
J: TRBJ1-5; D: NA; V: TRBV5-6; size: NA; CDR3: CASSKQGVSNQPQHF; DNA: TGTGCCAGCAGCAAACAGGGTGTTAGCAATCAGCCCCAGCATTTT
J: TRBJ2-1; D: TRBD2; V: TRBV6-2/TRBV6-3; size: NA; CDR3: CASSYSTSGGFYNEQFF; DNA: TGTGCCAGCAGTTACTCGACTAGCGGGGGGTTCTACAATGAGCAGTTCTTC
J: TRBJ2-1; D: NA; V: TRBV13; size: NA; CDR3: CASSLSQNNEQFF; DNA: TGTGCCAGCAGCTTATCCCAGAACAATGAGCAGTTCTTC
J: TRBJ2-7; D: TRBD2; V: TRBV2; size: NA; CDR3: CASSDYGNRRGAYEQYF; DNA: TGTGCCAGCAGCGATTACGGAAACCGGCGGGGGGCTTACGAGCAGTACTTC
J: TRBJ2-1; D: NA; V: TRBV25-1; size: few; CDR3: CASSEKQSNEQFF; DNA: TGTGCCAGCAGTGAAAAACAGAGCAATGAGCAGTTCTTC